This TCR beta chain stems from a study of blood T cell repertoires in COVID-19. Across the whole study: Italy, Spain and the United States were the sources of the convalescent and acute COVID-19 samples. From T cells, B-cell-depleted T cells, or PBMCs came the material, which was cDNA or gDNA.

The CDR3 length is 13 residues. Germline CDR1 SGHVS, CDR2 FQNEAQ. J lost 6 bases, V lost 5 bases, and 3 bases had no gene match. The table lists this clone with a few counts. Sequenced by immunoSEQ multiplex PCR; TCRdb stores in-frame clones only, minus some. In the table there are about half a million clones, 70% to 90% of which are singletons. The sequence derives from a human donor in a cohort sampled during active COVID-19. The sample taken for sequencing was peripheral blood. This rearrangement joins TRBV7-8 to TRBJ1-5; 8 bases align to TRBD1. CDR3: CASSRTGGQPQHF. The CDR3 DNA reads as TGTGCCAGCAGCCGAACAGGGGGTCAGCCCCAGCATTTT.